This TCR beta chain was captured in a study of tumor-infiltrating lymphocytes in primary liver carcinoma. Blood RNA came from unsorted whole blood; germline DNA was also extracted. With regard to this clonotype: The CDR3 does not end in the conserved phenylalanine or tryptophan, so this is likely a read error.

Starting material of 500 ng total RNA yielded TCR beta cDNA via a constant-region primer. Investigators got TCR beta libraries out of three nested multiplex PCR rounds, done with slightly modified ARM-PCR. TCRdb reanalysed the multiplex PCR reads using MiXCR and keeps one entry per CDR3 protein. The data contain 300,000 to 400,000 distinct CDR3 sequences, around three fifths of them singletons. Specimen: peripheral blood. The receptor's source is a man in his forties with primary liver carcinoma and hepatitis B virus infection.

In DNA form, the CDR3 reads TGTGCCAGCAGTCGCCCGGGACTAGAAGGAGAGACCCAGTACCTC. It encodes CASSRPGLEGETQYL. J is TRBJ2-5 and V is TRBV28, with 8 bases that match TRBD2. CDR1 is MDHEN, CDR2 SYDVKM, per germline. This CDR3 is 15 amino acids long. The ends lost 5 bases at V and 4 bases at J; junction bases unmatched: 9.